The rows below give T cell receptor beta chains drawn from one sample of a study of blood T cell repertoires in COVID-19. The repertoire was sequenced with immunoSEQ multiplex PCR; TCRdb's copy has only in-frame clones and lacks some. Here the sample spans just over 300,000 clones, nearly 90% being singletons. Input material: peripheral blood. Source of these receptors: a woman between 25 and 40 years old with COVID-19, enrolled during active disease. Each CDR3 is given with its conserved first and last residue.

J: TRBJ2-7; V: TRBV14; CDR3: CASSQVSYFEQYF
J: TRBJ2-1; V: TRBV4-3; CDR3: CASSPSGRSYNEQFF
J: TRBJ1-1; V: TRBV10-2; CDR3: CASSDQGRTEAFF
J: TRBJ1-2; V: TRBV7-2; CDR3: CASSLAGGREGGYTF
J: TRBJ1-5; V: TRBV28; CDR3: CASKIKGHQPQHF
J: TRBJ1-4; V: TRBV25-1; CDR3: CASSEFADRNFLNEKLFF
J: TRBJ1-2; V: TRBV5-1; CDR3: CASSLGEGLGYGYTF
J: TRBJ2-1; V: TRBV11-2; CDR3: CASSLALGLVRGEQFF
J: TRBJ2-3; V: TRBV7-3; CDR3: CASSPGLAGGLTDTQYF
J: TRBJ1-1; V: TRBV2; CDR3: CASSARGLNTEAFF
J: TRBJ1-1; V: TRBV18; CDR3: CASSPQFGGEAFF
J: TRBJ1-6; V: TRBV11-2; CDR3: CASSSGTAVQSPLHF
J: TRBJ1-2; V: TRBV5-1; CDR3: CASSLDRGIRGYTF
J: TRBJ1-1; V: TRBV4-3; CDR3: CASSQIGGGEIRNTEAFF
J: TRBJ1-5; V: TRBV5-8; CDR3: CASRPAGGGNQPQHF
J: TRBJ2-6; V: TRBV7-9; CDR3: CASSGTGFFAGANVLTF
J: TRBJ1-4; V: TRBV11-2; CDR3: CASSPNRANEKLFF
J: TRBJ1-1; V: TRBV27; CDR3: CASSLLGGAGTEAFF
J: TRBJ1-5; V: TRBV6-5; CDR3: CASSRDREGDQPQHF
J: TRBJ1-5; V: TRBV30; CDR3: CAWSAQGNQPQHF
J: TRBJ1-4; V: TRBV9; CDR3: CASSVGETTNEKLFF
J: TRBJ1-4; V: TRBV7-9; CDR3: CASSGEGVGGAEKLFF
J: TRBJ1-2; V: TRBV7-9; CDR3: CASSLRGRESYGYTF
J: TRBJ1-1; V: TRBV5-1; CDR3: CASRRQVGDTEAFF
J: TRBJ2-7; V: TRBV6-2/TRBV6-3; CDR3: CASSYERVVSYEQYF
J: TRBJ2-1; V: TRBV6-2/TRBV6-3; CDR3: CASSQPLATRDEQFF
J: TRBJ1-3; V: TRBV6-5; CDR3: CASSLTGGNTIYF
J: TRBJ1-6; V: TRBV13; CDR3: CASSAPGSYYADSPLHF
J: TRBJ1-5; V: TRBV24-1; CDR3: CATAQGWNQPQHF
J: TRBJ2-7; V: TRBV5-1; CDR3: CASSLTGGFGPYEQYF
J: TRBJ2-1; V: TRBV2; CDR3: CASDKGPPSNEQFF
J: TRBJ1-1; V: TRBV5-1; CDR3: CASSLDDLGNTEAFF
J: TRBJ1-2; V: TRBV18; CDR3: CASSPWAGGEDNYGYTF
J: TRBJ2-7; V: TRBV7-2; CDR3: CASSTQAGAYEQYF
J: TRBJ2-1; V: TRBV12-3/TRBV12-4; CDR3: CASSSYNEQFF
J: TRBJ2-5; V: TRBV9; CDR3: CASSVGRAGETQYF
J: TRBJ1-2; V: TRBV5-6; CDR3: CASSLGHQGIGNGYTF
J: TRBJ1-2; V: TRBV4-3; CDR3: CASSQDWASPNYGYTF
J: TRBJ2-5; V: TRBV5-1; CDR3: CASSLQRGAGETQYF
J: TRBJ1-1; V: TRBV3-1/TRBV3-2; CDR3: CASSRQQAAAFF
J: TRBJ2-1; V: TRBV6-1; CDR3: CASSEILGTRGEQFF
J: TRBJ1-4; V: TRBV10-3; CDR3: CAISEDSLSGKLFF
J: TRBJ1-3; V: TRBV15; CDR3: CATSAHRGFGNTIYF